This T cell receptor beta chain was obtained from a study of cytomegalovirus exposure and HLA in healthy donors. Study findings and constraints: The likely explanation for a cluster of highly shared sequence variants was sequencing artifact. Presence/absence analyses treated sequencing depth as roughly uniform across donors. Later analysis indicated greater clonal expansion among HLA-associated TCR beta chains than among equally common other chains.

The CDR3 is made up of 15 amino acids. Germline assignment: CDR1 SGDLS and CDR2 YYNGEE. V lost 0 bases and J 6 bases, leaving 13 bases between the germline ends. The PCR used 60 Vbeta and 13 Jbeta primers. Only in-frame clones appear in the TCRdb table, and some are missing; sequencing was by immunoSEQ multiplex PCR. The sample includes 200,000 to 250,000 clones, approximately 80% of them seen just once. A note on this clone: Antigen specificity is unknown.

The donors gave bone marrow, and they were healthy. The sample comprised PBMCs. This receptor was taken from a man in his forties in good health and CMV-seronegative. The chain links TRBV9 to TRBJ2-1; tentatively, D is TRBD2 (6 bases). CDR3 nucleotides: TGTGCCAGCAGCGTAGTCGCGGGATTCCCCAATGAGCAGTTCTTC. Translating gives CASSVVAGFPNEQFF.